The text below deals with one TCR beta chain. The antigen is not known. The CDR3 is made up of 15 amino acids. V was cut by 1 base and J by 3 bases, with 13 bases left in between. Germline-derived CDR1 and CDR2 are LNHNV and YYDKDF (reference sequence). This sample is part of a study of early T cells in non-severe SARS-CoV-2 infection. Turning to the study itself: Investigators sequenced bulk RNA drawn from unsorted whole blood, and chains remained unpaired.

Molecules of cDNA were individually given unique molecular identifiers that were attached to them. TCRdb re-called the 5' RACE reads through MiXCR, storing one row per CDR3 protein. In the table there are about 90,000 distinct CDR3 sequences, approximately 12% of which are singletons. Study observations and caveats: Missing private and CD4 specificities, VDJdb matching favored anti-spike CD8 responses.

The gene calls are TRBV15 and TRBJ2-7; no reliable D call. The sequence was obtained from an adult who was a healthcare worker with PCR-confirmed SARS-CoV-2 infection or an uninfected control (not recorded which). The sample consisted of whole blood, taken at baseline. The CDR3 DNA is TGTGCCACCAGCAGAGGTGGGGTAATGCTCTACGAGCAGTACTTC. Encoded protein: CATSRGGVMLYEQYF.